Shown below are 17 T cell receptor beta chains from a single sample sequenced in a study of blood T cell repertoires in COVID-19. Clones were sequenced by immunoSEQ multiplex PCR, and TCRdb holds only the in-frame ones, with some missing. This repertoire shows 250,000 to 300,000 clones, around 89% found once; its top ten account for 2% to 2.5%. Material for sequencing was PBMCs or T cells enriched from blood (not recorded which). The receptor set was obtained from a woman aged 60-75 years in a cohort exposed to, infected with or recovered from COVID-19 (not recorded which).

The rearrangement links TRBV13 to TRBJ2-1; TRBD1 aligns across 8 bases. Losses at the gene ends were 3 bases for V and 7 bases for J; bases not matched to a gene: 14. Germline V gene sequence: CDR1 PRHDT, CDR2 FYEKMQ (reference sequence). This CDR3 has 17 residues. CDR3 amino acids: CASSFGDDRGAKNEQFF. For the CDR3, the DNA is TGTGCCAGCAGCTTTGGTGACGACAGGGGAGCCAAGAATGAGCAGTTCTTC.

The gene calls are TRBV5-4 and TRBJ1-2; 7 nucleotides match TRBD1. Trimming at V came to 4 bases and at J to 8 bases, leaving 5 bases not matched to a gene. Germline CDR1 reads SGHNT; CDR2 reads YYREEE (reference sequence). The CDR3 loop spans 12 amino acids. Here the CDR3 DNA reads TGTGCCAGCAGCGCGGGACAGTACGGCTACACCTTC. Protein product: CASSAGQYGYTF.

This clone was picked up one time. The V and J genes are TRBV5-4 and TRBJ2-3, with 13 nucleotides matching TRBD2. The CDR3 consists of 17 residues. From germline, CDR1 is SGHNT and CDR2 YYREEE (reference sequence). The J segment lost 5 bases and the V segment lost 4 bases, leaving 10 bases of the junction unmatched. The CDR3 DNA sequence: TGTGCCAGCAGCAAGCCCGGGACTAGCGGGAAGAAAGATACGCAGTATTTT. Encoded protein: CASSKPGTSGKKDTQYF.

The DNA for the CDR3 is TGTGCCAGCAGCAAAGGAGAGAGGAAACAGGGGGCGAATGAAGCTTTCTTT. It codes for CASSKGERKQGANEAFF. The J gene is TRBJ1-1, the V gene TRBV21-1; the D call TRBD1 from the table was never checked on the DNA. TRBV21-1 is a pseudogene locus. This CDR3 has 17 residues.

The genes are TRBV3-1 (or the pseudogene TRBV3-2) and TRBJ2-1; D gene ambiguous. This CDR3 spans 17 amino acids. The V end was cut by 0 bases, the J end by 0 bases, with 12 bases between. Germline assignment: CDR1 LGHDT and CDR2 YNNKEL (reference sequence). The CDR3 DNA is TGTGCCAGCAGCCAAGAGGGTCTGACACTCTCCTACAATGAGCAGTTCTTC. Translating it yields CASSQEGLTLSYNEQFF.

This clone was recorded once. This chain uses TRBV18 with TRBJ2-7; tentative D call: TRBD2 (5 bases). This CDR3 contains 13 residues. With 6 bases removed from V and 1 base from J, the gap between germline ends came to 10 bases. Germline-derived CDR1 and CDR2 are KGHSH and LQKENI. CDR3 bases: TGTGCCAGCTCGTCTAGGAGGTCCTACGAGCAGTACTTC. This codes for CASSSRRSYEQYF.

The chain recombines TRBV5-1 with TRBJ1-3; D is ambiguous. V lost 5 bases, J lost 0 bases, and 12 bases lay in between. CDR1 is SGHRS and CDR2 is YFSETQ in the germline V gene. The CDR3 is 15 amino acids. The CDR3 protein is CASSPGLISGNTIYF. As DNA, the CDR3 is TGCGCCAGCAGTCCCGGACTGATCTCTGGAAACACCATATATTTT.

In its sample, this clone was seen once. The V and J genes are TRBV18 and TRBJ1-1; TRBD1 might be the D (6 bases). This CDR3 contains 14 residues. The germline V and J ends were trimmed by 5 bases and 4 bases, with 14 bases remaining between them. The germline V gene encodes CDR1 KGHSH and CDR2 LQKENI. CDR3: CASSALDSPTEAFF. CDR3 nucleotides: TGTGCCAGCTCAGCACTGGACAGCCCCACTGAAGCTTTCTTT.

The chain is built from TRBV7-2 and TRBJ1-5; D uncertain. In germline, CDR1 is SGHTA, CDR2 FQGNSA. This CDR3 spans 16 amino acids. The ends were cut back, 2 bases at V and 1 base at J, with 12 bases in the middle. The CDR3 protein is CASSLNPGYSNQPQHF. As DNA, the CDR3 is TGTGCCAGCAGCTTAAACCCCGGTTACAGCAATCAGCCCCAGCATTTT.

The V gene is TRBV24-1, the J gene TRBJ2-3; possibly TRBD2 for D (6 bases). The CDR3 runs to 16 residues. Germline loops: CDR1 KGHDR, CDR2 SFDVKD. Trimming shortened V by 1 base and J by 3 bases, and 13 bases separated the two germline ends. The CDR3 DNA reads as TGTGCCACCAGTGATTTTCGGGCCGGAGGGACAGATACGCAGTATTTT. This codes for CATSDFRAGGTDTQYF.

This chain uses TRBV28 with TRBJ2-1; 14 positions match TRBD2. The CDR3 runs to 15 residues. The V and J ends lost 5 bases and 8 bases, in that order; junction bases with no gene match: 5. The V gene's germline CDR1 is MDHEN and CDR2 SYDVKM. The CDR3 DNA is TGTGCCAGCAGTGAGGGGACTAGCGGGAGACATGAGCAGTTCTTC. Its protein product is CASSEGTSGRHEQFF.

This clone turned up a few times. The chain links TRBV2 to TRBJ2-5; D is possibly TRBD2 (6 bases). V was trimmed by 6 bases and J by 5 bases, leaving 10 bases between them. This CDR3 comprises 12 residues. Germline-derived CDR1 and CDR2 are SNHLY and FYNNEI. The CDR3 is CASREEGETQYF. The CDR3 DNA reads TGTGCCAGCAGGGAGGAGGGGGAGACCCAGTACTTC.

The chain joins TRBV3-1 (or the pseudogene TRBV3-2) to TRBJ1-4; D is perhaps TRBD1 (6 bases). CDR1 and CDR2 (germline): LGHDT, YNNKEL (reference sequence). The germline V and J ends were trimmed by 0 bases and 8 bases, with 13 bases remaining between them. This CDR3 is 15 amino acids long. This CDR3 reads CASSQDTGLGEKLFF. The CDR3 DNA reads TGTGCCAGCAGCCAAGATACAGGGTTGGGAGAAAAACTGTTTTTT.

The CDR3 sequence: CASSYSGAGELFF. The CDR3, as DNA: TGTGCCAGCAGCTATAGCGGGGCCGGGGAGCTGTTTTTT. The chain links TRBV5-4 to TRBJ2-2; 8 bases line up with TRBD2. The length of the CDR3 is 13 residues. J lost 6 bases, V lost 3 bases, and 1 base had no gene match. Germline CDR1 and CDR2: SGHNT and YYREEE (reference sequence).

This clone was detected once. The V call is TRBV13, the J call TRBJ2-7, with D perhaps matching TRBD2 (6 bases). There are 14 residues in the CDR3. V lost 4 bases and J lost 2, with 12 bases in between. From germline, CDR1 is PRHDT and CDR2 FYEKMQ (reference sequence). In DNA form, the CDR3 reads TGTGCCAGCAGCTCCAGGGACTTCACCTACGAGCAGTACTTC. This sequence encodes CASSSRDFTYEQYF.

This chain links TRBV7-6 with TRBJ2-3; TRBD1 might be the D (6 bases). The CDR3 covers 14 residues. Germline-derived CDR1 and CDR2 are SGHVS and FNYEAQ. Deletions cut 4 bases from V and 3 bases from J, with 11 bases between. The CDR3 here is CASSYREGTDTQYF. The CDR3 region has the DNA TGTGCCAGCAGCTACAGGGAAGGTACAGATACGCAGTATTTT.

The gene calls are TRBV25-1 and TRBJ2-1, with TRBD1 identical over 9 bases. CDR3 length: 15 amino acids. J lost 2 bases, V lost 5 bases, and 4 bases had no gene match. Germline V CDR1 and CDR2: MGHDK, SYGVNS. CDR3: CASSNRQGAYNEQFF. CDR3 DNA sequence: TGTGCCAGCAGTAATCGACAGGGGGCCTACAATGAGCAGTTCTTC.